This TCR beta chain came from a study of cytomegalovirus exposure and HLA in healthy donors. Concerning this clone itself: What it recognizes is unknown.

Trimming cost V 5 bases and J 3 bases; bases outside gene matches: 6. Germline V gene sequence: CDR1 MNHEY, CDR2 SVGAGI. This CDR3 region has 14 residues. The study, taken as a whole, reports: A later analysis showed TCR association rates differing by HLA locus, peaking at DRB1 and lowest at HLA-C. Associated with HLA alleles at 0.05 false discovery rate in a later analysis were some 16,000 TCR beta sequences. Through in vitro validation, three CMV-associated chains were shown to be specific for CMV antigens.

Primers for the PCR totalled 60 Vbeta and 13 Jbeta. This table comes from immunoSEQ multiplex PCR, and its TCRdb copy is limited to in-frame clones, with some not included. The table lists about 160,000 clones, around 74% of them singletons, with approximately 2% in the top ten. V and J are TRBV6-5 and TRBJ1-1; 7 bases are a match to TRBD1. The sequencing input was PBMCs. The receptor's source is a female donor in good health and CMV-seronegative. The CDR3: CASSTYRGHTEAFF. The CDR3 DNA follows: TGTGCCAGCAGTACCTACAGGGGACACACTGAAGCTTTCTTT.